These 16 T cell receptor beta chains were sequenced from one sample in a study of T cell responses to AZD1222 COVID-19 vaccine. Here immunoSEQ multiplex PCR was the method, and the copy in TCRdb shows in-frame clones only, minus some. The table has 100,000 to 150,000 clones, approximately 85% seen once. This specimen consisted of peripheral blood, obtained on day 0 of AZD1222 vaccination. Receptors were obtained from an adult in good health.

This rearrangement joins TRBV6-6 to TRBJ2-3, with 10 bases lining up with TRBD1. The germline gives CDR1 MNHNY, CDR2 SVGAGI (reference sequence). The CDR3 length is 14 residues. With 6 bases clipped from V and 4 bases from J, the junction kept 4 bases outside the gene matches. CDR3 sequence reads: CASRDRGGPDTQYF. The DNA for the CDR3 is TGTGCCAGCAGGGACAGGGGGGGGCCAGATACGCAGTATTTT.

V gene TRBV5-6 combines with J gene TRBJ2-1, with 9 nucleotides matching TRBD2. CDR1 and CDR2 from the germline V gene are SGHDT and YYEEEE. Trimming at V came to 2 bases and at J to 8 bases, leaving 8 bases not matched to a gene. The CDR3 sequence is 15 residues long. This CDR3 is CASSFRLAATDEQFF. CDR3 in DNA: TGTGCCAGCAGCTTTAGACTAGCGGCTACCGATGAGCAGTTCTTC.

This sequence joins TRBV18 and TRBJ1-5; D gene ambiguous. This CDR3 has 13 amino acids. The ends were cut back, 8 bases at V and 0 bases at J, with 8 bases in the middle. CDR1 is KGHSH and CDR2 is LQKENI in the germline V gene. This chain's CDR3 is CASRSDSNQPQHF. The CDR3 bases are TGTGCCAGCCGGTCGGATAGCAATCAGCCCCAGCATTTT. The full variable domain, rest sourced from reference TRBV18 and TRBJ1-5, is NAGVMQNPRHLVRRRGQEARLRCSPMKGHSHVYWYRQLPEEGLKFMVYLQKENIIDESGMPKERFSAEFPKEGPSILRIQQVVRGDSAAYFCASRSDSNQPQHFGDGTRLSIL.

The genes are TRBV29-1 and TRBJ1-1; TRBD1 might be the D (6 bases). The CDR3 has 13 residues. The germline gives CDR1 SQVTM, CDR2 ANQGSEA. V shed 3 bases and J shed 6 bases, with 14 bases lying between them. The CDR3 sequence: CSVDTGAPSEAFF. For the CDR3, the DNA is TGCAGCGTTGATACGGGGGCGCCTTCTGAAGCTTTCTTT.

The rearrangement links TRBV25-1 to TRBJ1-5; 9 bases map to TRBD1. The V segment lost 6 bases and the J segment 3 bases; nucleotides outside the gene matches: 6. CDR3 length: 15 amino acids. Germline lookup yields CDR1 MGHDK and CDR2 SYGVNS. CDR3 nucleotide sequence: TGTGCCAGCAGCGTTGGACAGGGGAACAATCAGCCCCAGCATTTT. Translation gives CASSVGQGNNQPQHF. The full variable domain, in which reference TRBV25-1 and TRBJ1-5 provide the parts outside the CDR3, is EADIYQTPRYLVIGTGKKITLECSQTMGHDKMYWYQQDPGMELHLIHYSYGVNSTEKGDLSSESTVSRIRTEHFPLTLESARPSHTSQYLCASSVGQGNNQPQHFGDGTRLSIL.

This rearrangement joins TRBV6-5 to TRBJ2-1, with 7 bases matching TRBD2. The CDR3 has 13 amino acids. CDR1 is MNHEY and CDR2 is SVGAGI in the germline V gene. V lost 6 bases, J lost 9 bases, and 8 bases stayed unmatched. The CDR3 bases are TGTGCCAGCAGATGGCAGGGCGGGGGTGAGCAGTTCTTC. This translates into CASRWQGGGEQFF.

The gene calls are TRBV7-9 and TRBJ1-5, with D perhaps TRBD1 (5 bases). This CDR3 contains 15 residues. V dropped 0 bases and J dropped 3 bases, with 9 bases sitting between them. CDR1 and CDR2 (germline): SEHNR, FQNEAQ (reference sequence). The CDR3 is CASSLAAGSNQPQHF. The CDR3 DNA sequence: TGTGCCAGCAGCTTAGCGGCAGGGTCCAATCAGCCCCAGCATTTT.

The rearrangement uses TRBV4-2 and TRBJ1-2; no reliable D call. CDR3 size: 15 residues. Germline V gives CDR1 LGHNA, CDR2 YNFKEQ. Trimming took 0 bases from V and 7 from J, leaving 15 bases between them. The CDR3 region has the DNA TGTGCCAGCAGCCAAGAAGATGAATTTTACGGTGGCTACACCTTC. This codes for CASSQEDEFYGGYTF.

The chain joins TRBV6-1 to TRBJ2-3; TRBD2 matches at 8 bases. The CDR3 totals 19 residues. The junction had 14 bases not matched to a gene; V was cut back by 2 bases and J by 1 base. Germline values: CDR1 MNHNS, CDR2 SASEGT. DNA of the CDR3: TGTGCCAGCAGTGAAAGGATAGCGGGGACTTCAGTGGGCACAGATACGCAGTATTTT. Its translation: CASSERIAGTSVGTDTQYF.

This rearrangement joins TRBV13 to TRBJ2-3, with D uncertain. CDR3 length: 16 amino acids. Trimming left V 0 bases short and J 4 bases short, with 14 bases between. Per the germline V gene, CDR1 is PRHDT and CDR2 is FYEKMQ (reference sequence). CDR3 nucleotides: TGTGCCAGCAGCTTAGGTCGAGCCTACAGTCCAGATACGCAGTATTTT. It encodes CASSLGRAYSPDTQYF.

The sample holds a few counts of this clone. CDR3 nucleotides: TGTGCCAGCAGCTTAATGGCCGGGGATGAGCAGTTCTTC. Protein sequence: CASSLMAGDEQFF. V usage is TRBV7-9 and J usage is TRBJ2-1; D might be TRBD2 (5 bases). Germline lookup yields CDR1 SEHNR and CDR2 FQNEAQ (reference sequence). Trimming cost V 2 bases and J 8 bases, with 10 bases left between them. The CDR3 is made up of 13 amino acids.

The gene calls are TRBV6-1 and TRBJ1-3; no firm D call. CDR3 length equals 15 residues. V lost 1 base to trimming and J lost 5 bases, with 12 bases between them. Germline V gene sequence: CDR1 MNHNS, CDR2 SASEGT. The CDR3 region has the DNA TGTGCCAGCAGTGAAGTCGGCGCGGGGAGAAACACCATATATTTT. It is translated as CASSEVGAGRNTIYF.

The chain links TRBV2 to TRBJ1-2; D is undetermined. CDR1 and CDR2 (germline): SNHLY, FYNNEI. The V end was cut by 3 bases, the J end by 6 bases, with 11 bases between. The CDR3 length is 13 residues. The CDR3 here is CASSDGEGDGYTF. CDR3 DNA: TGTGCCAGCAGTGACGGGGAGGGTGATGGCTACACCTTC. The entire variable domain, with the rest obtained from reference TRBV2 and TRBJ1-2, is as follows: EPEVTQTPSHQVTQMGQEVILRCVPISNHLYFYWYRQILGQKVEFLVSFYNNEISEKSEIFDDQFSVERPDGSNFTLKIRSTKLEDSAMYFCASSDGEGDGYTFGSGTRLTVV.

V and J are TRBV5-4 and TRBJ2-7, with D possibly matching TRBD1 (6 bases). The germline gives CDR1 SGHNT, CDR2 YYREEE (reference sequence). CDR3 length: 13 residues. V was cut by 0 bases and J by 10 bases, with 14 bases left in between. In DNA form, the CDR3 reads TGTGCCAGCAGCTTGGAGGGGGTGCCGTACCAGTACTTC. It codes for CASSLEGVPYQYF. The full variable domain, with the rest looked up from reference TRBV5-4 and TRBJ2-7, is ETGVTQSPTHLIKTRGQQVTLRCSSQSGHNTVSWYQQALGQGPQFIFQYYREEENGRGNFPPRFSGLQFPNYSSELNVNALELDDSALYLCASSLEGVPYQYFGPGTRLTVT.

This clone showed up just once. This chain connects TRBV6-1 to TRBJ2-3, with TRBD2 matching 9 bases. The CDR3 has 17 amino acids. Losses at the gene ends were 4 bases for V and 0 bases for J; bases not matched to a gene: 8. Per germline, CDR1 MNHNS and CDR2 SASEGT. CDR3 protein: CASSAAGGFTSTDTQYF. Written as DNA, the CDR3 is TGTGCCAGCAGTGCAGCGGGGGGTTTTACTAGCACAGATACGCAGTATTTT.

This clone appeared a single time. This chain joins TRBV9 and TRBJ1-1; D is ambiguous. V was shortened by 0 bases and J by 1 base, with 10 bases between the two germline ends. Per the germline V gene, CDR1 is SGDLS and CDR2 is YYNGEE. This CDR3 comprises 15 residues. CDR3 amino acids: CASSVGLKGNTEAFF. CDR3 DNA sequence: TGTGCCAGCAGCGTAGGTCTGAAAGGGAACACTGAAGCTTTCTTT.